Listed below are T cell receptor beta chains from one sample, sequenced in a study of T cell responses to AZD1222 COVID-19 vaccine. The repertoire was sequenced with immunoSEQ multiplex PCR; TCRdb's copy has only in-frame clones and lacks some. The sample lists some 160,000 clones; about 91% were seen once. The specimen was peripheral blood, collected on day 0 of AZD1222 vaccination. The receptor set was obtained from an adult in good health. Both conserved end residues are part of each CDR3. The D gene is left open where the match is weak. Size values are once, few and many counts, or a class for expanded clones, and some rows have none.

j_call: TRBJ1-1; clone_size: .; v_call: TRBV18; d_call: TRBD1; cdr3_nt: TGTGCCAGCTCACCGGACAGGGACACTGAAGCTTTCTTT; cdr3_aa: CASSPDRDTEAFF
j_call: TRBJ2-7; clone_size: .; v_call: TRBV6-5; d_call: TRBD2; cdr3_nt: TGTGCCAGCAGTTACCCGGCGGGAGGGCCCAGGGAGCAGTACTTC; cdr3_aa: CASSYPAGGPREQYF
j_call: TRBJ2-3; clone_size: .; v_call: TRBV19; d_call: .; cdr3_nt: TGTGCCAGTAGTATGGGCAGGGTCACAGATACGCAGTATTTT; cdr3_aa: CASSMGRVTDTQYF
j_call: TRBJ2-3; clone_size: .; v_call: TRBV11-2; d_call: .; cdr3_nt: TGTGCCAGCAGCTTAGTTGATGGTCAGGGTATAGCAACCACGCAGTATTTT; cdr3_aa: CASSLVDGQGIATTQYF
j_call: TRBJ2-2; clone_size: .; v_call: TRBV30; d_call: .; cdr3_nt: TGTGCCTGGAGTGTACGGCAGCCCCGACTTCCTACCGGGGAGCTGTTTTTT; cdr3_aa: CAWSVRQPRLPTGELFF
j_call: TRBJ1-4; clone_size: .; v_call: TRBV9; d_call: .; cdr3_nt: TGTGCCAGCGGATCCGGACAGCCTAATGAAAAACTGTTTTTT; cdr3_aa: CASGSGQPNEKLFF
j_call: TRBJ2-4; clone_size: .; v_call: TRBV19; d_call: TRBD1; cdr3_nt: TGTGCCAGTAGTGAACCCCCGGGACAGGTTGGAAACATTCAGTACTTC; cdr3_aa: CASSEPPGQVGNIQYF
j_call: TRBJ1-4; clone_size: .; v_call: TRBV15; d_call: .; cdr3_nt: TGTGCCACCAGCAGAGGAAAGGAAAAACTGTTTTTT; cdr3_aa: CATSRGKEKLFF
j_call: TRBJ1-2; clone_size: once; v_call: TRBV9; d_call: .; cdr3_nt: TGTGCCAGCAGCGTAGGGACTGACCAATATGGCTACACCTTC; cdr3_aa: CASSVGTDQYGYTF
j_call: TRBJ1-1; clone_size: .; v_call: TRBV7-3; d_call: TRBD1; cdr3_nt: TGTGCCAGCAGCCCCTCAGGGGGCGCGGGCACTGAAGCTTTCTTT; cdr3_aa: CASSPSGGAGTEAFF
j_call: TRBJ1-2; clone_size: .; v_call: TRBV9; d_call: .; cdr3_nt: TGTGCCAGCAGCCCTCCCTTCGGGGGCGGCTACACCTTC; cdr3_aa: CASSPPFGGGYTF
j_call: TRBJ2-7; clone_size: .; v_call: TRBV19; d_call: .; cdr3_nt: TGTGCCAGTAGAACTAGCGCTTTAGGGGGCGAGCAGTACTTC; cdr3_aa: CASRTSALGGEQYF
j_call: TRBJ1-5; clone_size: .; v_call: TRBV6-6; d_call: .; cdr3_nt: TGTGCCAGCATGTTTGAAGGCAGGCCGGGCAATCAGCCCCAGCATTTT; cdr3_aa: CASMFEGRPGNQPQHF
j_call: TRBJ2-7; clone_size: .; v_call: TRBV5-4; d_call: .; cdr3_nt: TGTGCCAGCAGCTTGCAGGTCTTCTCCTACGAGCAGTACTTC; cdr3_aa: CASSLQVFSYEQYF
j_call: TRBJ1-2; clone_size: once; v_call: TRBV18; d_call: TRBD1; cdr3_nt: TGTGCCAGCTCACTCTCACAGGGGAAGGTGGGCTATGGCTACACCTTC; cdr3_aa: CASSLSQGKVGYGYTF
j_call: TRBJ1-5; clone_size: .; v_call: TRBV3-1/TRBV3-2; d_call: .; cdr3_nt: TGTGCCAGCAGCCAAGGTAGCAATCAGCCCCAGCATTTT; cdr3_aa: CASSQGSNQPQHF
j_call: TRBJ1-1; clone_size: .; v_call: TRBV19; d_call: .; cdr3_nt: TGTGCCAGTAGGCATTTCCCGGGACACTTGAACACTGAAGCTTTCTTT; cdr3_aa: CASRHFPGHLNTEAFF
j_call: TRBJ1-5; clone_size: .; v_call: TRBV28; d_call: .; cdr3_nt: TGTGCCAGCGGAATCAGGGTGATGGGGGATCAGCCCCAGCATTTT; cdr3_aa: CASGIRVMGDQPQHF
j_call: TRBJ2-1; clone_size: .; v_call: TRBV27; d_call: TRBD2; cdr3_nt: TGTGCCAGCAGTTTAGGGCTAGCGGGAAACAATGAGCAGTTCTTC; cdr3_aa: CASSLGLAGNNEQFF
j_call: TRBJ1-1; clone_size: .; v_call: TRBV6-5; d_call: .; cdr3_nt: TGTGCCAGCAGCAGAGGGTGGAACACTGAAGCTTTCTTT; cdr3_aa: CASSRGWNTEAFF
j_call: TRBJ1-2; clone_size: .; v_call: TRBV24-1; d_call: TRBD1; cdr3_nt: TGTGCCACCAGTGATCCCACCGGGACAGGACCCTTCGGCTACACCTTC; cdr3_aa: CATSDPTGTGPFGYTF
j_call: TRBJ2-7; clone_size: .; v_call: TRBV5-1; d_call: TRBD2; cdr3_nt: TGCGCCAGCAGCCCCGGGGGGGGGCTGGGGTACGAGCAGTACTTC; cdr3_aa: CASSPGGGLGYEQYF
j_call: TRBJ2-7; clone_size: .; v_call: TRBV6-5; d_call: .; cdr3_nt: TGTGCCAGCAGTTACGAGAGAGGTCTATACGAGCAGTACTTC; cdr3_aa: CASSYERGLYEQYF
j_call: TRBJ1-2; clone_size: .; v_call: TRBV11-2; d_call: TRBD1; cdr3_nt: TGTGCCAGCAGCTTAGCTCGGACAGGGGCCTACACCTTC; cdr3_aa: CASSLARTGAYTF
j_call: TRBJ1-4; clone_size: .; v_call: TRBV7-9; d_call: .; cdr3_nt: TGTGCCAGCAGCTTAGGGGGGTATAATGAAAAACTGTTTTTT; cdr3_aa: CASSLGGYNEKLFF
j_call: TRBJ1-2; clone_size: .; v_call: TRBV9; d_call: .; cdr3_nt: TGTGCCAGCAGCCCCGGGACCGATATTTTCTATGGCTACACCTTC; cdr3_aa: CASSPGTDIFYGYTF
j_call: TRBJ2-7; clone_size: .; v_call: TRBV27; d_call: TRBD1; cdr3_nt: TGTGCCAGCAGTCCTCGCGGACAGGATTTCTACGAGCAGTACTTC; cdr3_aa: CASSPRGQDFYEQYF
j_call: TRBJ1-2; clone_size: .; v_call: TRBV10-3; d_call: .; cdr3_nt: TGTGCCATCAGTGAGTTACAGGCTGGTGGCTACACCTTC; cdr3_aa: CAISELQAGGYTF
j_call: TRBJ1-1; clone_size: .; v_call: TRBV28; d_call: .; cdr3_nt: TGTGCCAGCAGTTTTGGTGACATGAACACTGAAGCTTTCTTT; cdr3_aa: CASSFGDMNTEAFF
j_call: TRBJ2-3; clone_size: once; v_call: TRBV7-2; d_call: TRBD2; cdr3_nt: TGTGCCAGCAGCTTAGTAAGGCTAGCGGGAACAGATACGCAGTATTTT; cdr3_aa: CASSLVRLAGTDTQYF
j_call: TRBJ2-2; clone_size: .; v_call: TRBV5-1; d_call: .; cdr3_nt: TGCGCCAGCAGCTTTGCCGGGGAGCTGTTTTTT; cdr3_aa: CASSFAGELFF
j_call: TRBJ2-7; clone_size: .; v_call: TRBV7-9; d_call: TRBD1; cdr3_nt: TGTGCCAGCAGCTCACGGACAGGGACCGCCGAGCAGTACTTC; cdr3_aa: CASSSRTGTAEQYF
j_call: TRBJ2-2; clone_size: .; v_call: TRBV15; d_call: .; cdr3_nt: TGTGCCACCCGAGAAGGGAGGACGGGGGAGCTGTTTTTT; cdr3_aa: CATREGRTGELFF
j_call: TRBJ1-1; clone_size: .; v_call: TRBV30; d_call: TRBD1; cdr3_nt: TGTGCCTGGACCGAACAGGGGGCAGGTAACGCTGAAGCTTTCTTT; cdr3_aa: CAWTEQGAGNAEAFF
j_call: TRBJ1-1; clone_size: .; v_call: TRBV28; d_call: TRBD1; cdr3_nt: TGTGCCAGCAGTCTAGGACAGGGGTTCCGCACTGAAGCTTTCTTT; cdr3_aa: CASSLGQGFRTEAFF
j_call: TRBJ1-5; clone_size: .; v_call: TRBV5-4; d_call: TRBD1; cdr3_nt: TGTGCCAGCAGCCTGGACAGGGACTCTCAGCCCCAGCATTTT; cdr3_aa: CASSLDRDSQPQHF